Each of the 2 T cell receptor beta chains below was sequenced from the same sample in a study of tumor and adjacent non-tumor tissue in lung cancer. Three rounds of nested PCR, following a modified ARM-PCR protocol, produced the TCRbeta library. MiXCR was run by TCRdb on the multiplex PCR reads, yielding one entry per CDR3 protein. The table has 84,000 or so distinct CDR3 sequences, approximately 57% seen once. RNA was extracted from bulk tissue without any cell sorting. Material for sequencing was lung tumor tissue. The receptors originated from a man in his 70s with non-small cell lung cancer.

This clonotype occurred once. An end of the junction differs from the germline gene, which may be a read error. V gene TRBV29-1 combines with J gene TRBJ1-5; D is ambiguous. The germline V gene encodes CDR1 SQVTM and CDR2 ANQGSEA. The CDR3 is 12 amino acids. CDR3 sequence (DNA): TGCAGCATTGGGCAGCATAATCAACCCCAGCATTTT. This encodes CSIGQHNQPQHF.

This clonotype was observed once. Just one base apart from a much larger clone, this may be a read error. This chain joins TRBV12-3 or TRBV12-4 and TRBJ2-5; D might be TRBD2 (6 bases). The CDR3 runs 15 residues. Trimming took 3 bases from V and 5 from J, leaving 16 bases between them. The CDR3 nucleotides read TGTGCCAGCAGTTTCGAAACGGGGGACCTGGAGACCCAGTACTTC. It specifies CASSFETGDLETQYF.